The clone carrying this T cell receptor beta chain was counted between two and nine times. These data are taken from a study of T cells after yellow fever vaccination. The 5'RACE template-switching step produced TCR cDNA and added a universal primer site and UMIs. TCRdb re-analysed the 5' RACE reads in MiXCR, keeping a single row per CDR3 protein. The top ten clones hold 15% to 20% of a sample with some 390,000 distinct CDR3 sequences, about 17% of them seen once. Germline loops: CDR1 SGDLS, CDR2 YYNGEE. V dropped 0 bases and J dropped 5 bases, with 14 bases sitting between them. The CDR3 consists of 15 residues.

The sequence was collected from a man younger than 35 who received the YFV17D yellow fever vaccine. Sample: PBMCs, taken before the yellow fever booster vaccination. The rearrangement uses TRBV9 and TRBJ1-2; D remains unclear. The chain's CDR3 is CASSVDWTGFYGYTF. CDR3 DNA: TGTGCCAGCAGCGTAGATTGGACGGGATTTTATGGCTACACCTTC.